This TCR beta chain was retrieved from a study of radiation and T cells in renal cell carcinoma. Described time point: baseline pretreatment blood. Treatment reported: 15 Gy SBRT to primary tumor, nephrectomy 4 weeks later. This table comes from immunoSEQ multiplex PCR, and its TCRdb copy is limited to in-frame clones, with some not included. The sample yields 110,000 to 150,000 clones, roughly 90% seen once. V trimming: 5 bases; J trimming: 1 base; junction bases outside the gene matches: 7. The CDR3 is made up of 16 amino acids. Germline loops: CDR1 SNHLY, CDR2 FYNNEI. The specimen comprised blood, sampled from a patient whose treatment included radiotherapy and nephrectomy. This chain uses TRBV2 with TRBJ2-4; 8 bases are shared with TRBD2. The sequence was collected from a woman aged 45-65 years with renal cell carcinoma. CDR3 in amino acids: CASSTTSGRAKNIQYF. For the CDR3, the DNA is TGTGCCAGCAGTACAACTAGCGGACGGGCCAAAAACATTCAGTACTTC.